This TCR beta chain was sequenced during a study of naive and memory T cell subsets. To note about this clonotype: Its specificity is unknown.

Regarding the study as a whole: TCR abundance followed a power law differing between naive and memory subsets. Over 95% of naive TCR sequences appeared only once after error correction, unlike memory subsets. Expression changes during T cell differentiation may affect RNA-based TCR counts.

The CDR3 runs to 11 residues. The V and J ends lost 7 bases and 4 bases respectively, with 7 bases between them. CDR1 and CDR2 from the germline V gene are MGHRA and YSYEKL. An equimolar mix of two oligonucleotides served as the beta constant-region primer for TRBC1 and TRBC2. Nested alpha and beta constant-region primers with the SP2 primer drove four PCR rounds on ligated cDNA. An oligonucleotide with the SP2 primer and a 12-nucleotide UMI was ligated to the cDNA 3' end. TCRdb re-derived calls from the UMI-ligation and nested PCR reads in MiXCR, one entry per CDR3 protein. The sample includes about 22,000 distinct CDR3 sequences, roughly 9.6% of them seen just once.

V is TRBV4-1 and J is TRBJ1-1; weak D call: TRBD1 (5 bases). The TCR originated in a human donor in good health. Sequencing was performed on central memory CD8+ T cells from blood. CDR3 region: CASTQGTEAFF. The CDR3 bases are TGCGCCAGCACTCAGGGCACTGAAGCTTTCTTT.